The clone carrying this T cell receptor beta chain was detected ten times or more. Antigen unknown. The germline gives CDR1 ENHRY, CDR2 SYGVKD. V dropped 4 bases and J dropped 4 bases, with 7 bases sitting between them. This CDR3 is built from 13 residues. This entry belongs to a study of T-cell reconstitution after alpha-beta-depleted transplantation in children. Findings and limits, study-wide: In patients about two months after transplant, alpha-beta T cells reportedly arose from several hundred expanded graft clones. Some patients' high day-60 TCRbeta diversity was attributed to recipient cells surviving conditioning. Counts and diversity of T cells one year after transplant came mostly from newly produced T cells.

Preparation of the TCRbeta library was carried out with unique molecular identifiers. TCRdb ran MiXCR on the PCR reads and lists one entry per CDR3 protein. The table shows approximately 630,000 distinct CDR3 sequences, with roughly 13% occurring only once. This TCR derives from a girl aged 2 to 10 with congenital amegakaryocytic thrombocytopenia, due to receive a stem cell transplant. The chain carries TRBV10-3 and TRBJ2-2, with D tentatively TRBD1 (6 bases). Sequencing used PBMCs, obtained before TCRalphabeta/CD19-depleted stem cell transplant. CDR3 region: CAISARGTGELFF. The CDR3 DNA is TGTGCCATCAGTGCCAGGGGCACCGGGGAGCTGTTTTTT.